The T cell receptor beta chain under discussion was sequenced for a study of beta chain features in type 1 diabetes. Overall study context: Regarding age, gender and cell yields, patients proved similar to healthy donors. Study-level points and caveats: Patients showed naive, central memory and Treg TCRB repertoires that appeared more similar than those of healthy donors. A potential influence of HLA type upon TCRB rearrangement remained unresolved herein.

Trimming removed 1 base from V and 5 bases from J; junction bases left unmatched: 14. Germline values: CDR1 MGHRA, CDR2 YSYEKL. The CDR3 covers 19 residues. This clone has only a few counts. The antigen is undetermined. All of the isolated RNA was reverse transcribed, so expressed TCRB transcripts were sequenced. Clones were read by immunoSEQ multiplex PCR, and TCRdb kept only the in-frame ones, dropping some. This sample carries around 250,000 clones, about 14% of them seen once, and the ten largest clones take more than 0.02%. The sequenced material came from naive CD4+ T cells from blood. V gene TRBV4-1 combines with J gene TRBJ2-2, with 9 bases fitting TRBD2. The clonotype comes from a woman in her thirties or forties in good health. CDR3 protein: CASSQGPAGGNFRTGELFF. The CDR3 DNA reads TGCGCCAGCAGCCAAGGTCCAGCGGGGGGTAACTTCAGAACCGGGGAGCTGTTTTTT.